This is a list of T cell receptor beta chains from one sample in a study of CD8 T cells in ankylosing spondylitis. TCRdb processed the 5' RACE reads anew with MiXCR; each CDR3 protein has one entry. There are approximately 400,000 distinct CDR3 sequences in the sample; roughly 17% occur only once, and under 1.2% lies in the top ten. The material sequenced was blood, either unsorted or a sorted T cell fraction (not recorded which). These receptors were taken from a male donor with ankylosing spondylitis. The CDR3 runs from the conserved cysteine through the conserved F or W. The D gene is left open where the match is weak. Where a row states a size, it is once, few, many or the class of an expanded clone; other rows omit it.

d_gene	v_gene	j_gene	abundance	CDR3aa	CDR3nt
NA	TRBV6-5	TRBJ2-3	few	CASSYSRSGGGSRGDTQYF	TGTGCCAGCAGTTACTCCCGGAGTGGCGGGGGCTCGCGTGGGGATACGCAGTATTTT
TRBD1	TRBV12-3/TRBV12-4	TRBJ1-4	many	CASSRTGNNEKLFF	TGTGCCAGCAGTCGGACAGGAAATAATGAAAAACTGTTTTTT
NA	TRBV7-8	TRBJ1-1	many	CASSLVTTDAEAFF	TGTGCCAGCAGCTTAGTGACGACTGATGCTGAAGCTTTCTTT
NA	TRBV20-1	TRBJ1-4	many	CSARRGGEKLFF	TGCAGTGCCAGGAGGGGAGGGGAAAAACTGTTTTTT
TRBD2	TRBV5-1	TRBJ2-6	NA	CASSWGGLAGKGGANVLTF	TGCGCCAGCAGCTGGGGCGGACTAGCGGGAAAGGGTGGGGCCAACGTCCTGACTTTC
NA	TRBV20-1	TRBJ1-4	NA	CSVPLRGQSDGEKLFF	TGCAGTGTCCCCCTGCGAGGGCAGAGTGATGGTGAAAAACTGTTTTTT
TRBD1	TRBV2	TRBJ1-4	few	CASSERGRGQEKLFF	TGTGCCAGCAGTGAAAGGGGCAGGGGGCAGGAAAAACTGTTTTTT
TRBD1	TRBV7-6	TRBJ2-2	once	CASSLAHPGTARNTGELFF	TGTGCCAGCAGCTTAGCCCACCCCGGGACAGCGAGAAACACCGGGGAGCTGTTTTTT
NA	TRBV6-1	TRBJ1-5	many	CASRDSNQPQHF	TGTGCCAGCAGGGACAGCAATCAGCCCCAGCATTTT
TRBD2	TRBV10-3	TRBJ2-3	NA	CAIQGTSDDTQYF	TGTGCCATCCAGGGGACTAGCGATGATACGCAGTATTTT
TRBD1	TRBV18	TRBJ2-3	NA	CASSPPGQGEKDTQYF	TGTGCCAGCTCACCGCCGGGACAGGGGGAGAAGGATACGCAGTATTTT
TRBD2	TRBV4-2	TRBJ2-3	NA	CASSQESGSRTDTQYF	TGTGCCAGCAGCCAAGAGAGCGGGAGTCGAACAGATACGCAGTATTTT
NA	TRBV5-8	TRBJ2-6	few	CASSLDLSPIGANVLTF	TGTGCCAGCAGCTTGGATCTCTCCCCGATTGGGGCCAACGTCCTGACTTTC
NA	TRBV6-2/TRBV6-3	TRBJ2-7	few	CASQRGYTYEQYF	TGTGCCAGCCAGCGCGGGTACACCTACGAGCAGTACTTC
NA	TRBV5-6	TRBJ1-6	few	CASSFATAIYNSPLHF	TGTGCCAGCAGCTTCGCGACAGCGATTTATAATTCACCCCTCCACTTT
NA	TRBV20-1	TRBJ2-6	NA	CSASGVGLGSGANVLTF	TGCAGTGCTAGCGGGGTTGGGCTGGGCTCTGGGGCCAACGTCCTGACTTTC
NA	TRBV7-2	TRBJ2-2	NA	CASSSRDWIDTGELFF	TGTGCCAGCAGCTCCCGGGACTGGATCGACACCGGGGAGCTGTTTTTT
NA	TRBV6-4	TRBJ2-7	NA	CASSDSYGSPEQYF	TGTGCCAGCAGTGACTCGTACGGATCTCCCGAGCAGTACTTC
NA	TRBV14	TRBJ2-3	NA	CASSQVRGDTQYF	TGTGCCAGCAGCCAAGTTCGCGGAGATACGCAGTATTTT
TRBD2	TRBV12-3/TRBV12-4	TRBJ2-1	NA	CASSLEGGPGNEQFF	TGTGCCAGCAGTTTGGAGGGAGGGCCGGGGAATGAGCAGTTCTTC
NA	TRBV7-3	TRBJ2-1	NA	CASSLSREDEQFF	TGTGCCAGCAGCTTAAGCAGGGAAGATGAGCAGTTCTTC
NA	TRBV7-2	TRBJ2-7	NA	CASSLAELATAEQYF	TGTGCCAGCAGCTTAGCCGAATTAGCGACTGCCGAGCAGTACTTC
TRBD1	TRBV29-1	TRBJ2-3	NA	CSVVGRGRPDTQYF	TGCAGCGTTGTGGGCAGGGGGCGTCCAGATACGCAGTATTTT
TRBD1	TRBV4-1	TRBJ1-2	NA	CASSRRDRGSYGYTF	TGCGCCAGCAGCCGACGAGACAGGGGTTCCTATGGCTACACCTTC
TRBD1	TRBV27	TRBJ2-7	few	CASSPGTGIGEQYF	TGTGCCAGCAGCCCCGGGACAGGGATAGGCGAGCAGTACTTC
NA	TRBV2	TRBJ1-5	few	CASSVGPLQHF	TGTGCCAGCAGTGTCGGACCCCTCCAGCATTTT
NA	TRBV5-1	TRBJ2-7	few	CASSLVSGRLREQYF	TGCGCCAGCAGCTTGGTGTCGGGTCGCCTGCGGGAGCAGTACTTC
NA	TRBV7-9	TRBJ1-2	many	CASSLGGSGSHYGYTF	TGTGCCAGCAGCTTAGGCGGCTCGGGGTCTCACTATGGCTACACCTTC
TRBD2	TRBV12-3/TRBV12-4	TRBJ2-2	many	CASSSFGRARTGELFF	TGTGCCAGCAGTTCCTTCGGGAGGGCCCGGACCGGGGAGCTGTTTTTT
NA	TRBV4-1	TRBJ1-6	few	CASSQVYLASPLHF	TGCGCCAGCAGCCAAGTTTACCTTGCCTCACCCCTCCACTTT
NA	TRBV20-1	TRBJ1-4	few	CSANSRGTNEKLFF	TGCAGTGCTAATTCGAGGGGCACTAATGAAAAACTGTTTTTT
NA	TRBV7-2	TRBJ2-6	few	CASSLIYSGANVLTF	TGTGCCAGCAGCTTAATATACAGCGGGGCCAACGTCCTGACTTTC
NA	TRBV30	TRBJ1-1	NA	CAWKADYTEAFF	TGTGCCTGGAAGGCAGATTACACTGAAGCTTTCTTT
NA	TRBV20-1	TRBJ1-6	NA	CSARDLSDNSPLHF	TGCAGTGCTAGAGATCTGTCGGATAATTCACCCCTCCACTTT
TRBD2	TRBV20-1	TRBJ2-1	NA	CSARSTSGISNEQFF	TGCAGTGCTAGATCGACTAGCGGGATTTCCAATGAGCAGTTCTTC
NA	TRBV5-1	TRBJ2-1	NA	CASSLVTNNNEQFF	TGCGCCAGCAGCTTGGTGACAAATAACAATGAGCAGTTCTTC
TRBD2	TRBV5-1	TRBJ2-7	NA	CASSPERGTEQYF	TGCGCCAGCAGCCCCGAGCGGGGGACCGAGCAGTACTTC
NA	TRBV5-4	TRBJ2-7	NA	CASSFGIQSSYEQYF	TGTGCCAGCAGCTTTGGCATACAAAGCTCCTACGAGCAGTACTTC
NA	TRBV20-1	TRBJ1-3	NA	CSARAGDRSLSGNTIYF	TGCAGTGCTAGAGCGGGTGACAGAAGCCTCTCTGGAAACACCATATATTTT
NA	TRBV2	TRBJ1-6	NA	CASSPGELRHSPLHF	TGTGCCAGCAGCCCAGGGGAGCTCCGCCATTCACCCCTCCACTTT
NA	TRBV20-1	TRBJ1-1	few	CSARDWGQSEAFF	TGCAGTGCTAGAGATTGGGGGCAGAGTGAAGCTTTCTTT
TRBD1	TRBV20-1	TRBJ2-2	few	CSATGARNTGELFF	TGCAGTGCGACAGGGGCTCGGAACACCGGGGAGCTGTTTTTT